This paragraph covers one T cell receptor beta chain sequence. The antigen is unknown. These data come from a study of Ad26.COV2.S vaccination and SARS-CoV-2 variants. Study-wide results and caveats: Individuals receiving vaccine had higher spike-specific TCR breadth than placebo recipients did.

Repertoires were generated with immunoSEQ multiplex PCR, while TCRdb's copy carries only in-frame clones and drops some. The table lists roughly 510,000 clones, approximately 88% of them singletons. The treatment denotes: approximately 18 received Ad26.COV2.S at low or high dose, single or two shots; about 5 received placebo; per-sample allocation not given. Collection of samples fell on day 63 after the first vaccine or placebo injection. Specimen: peripheral blood, collected in a trial of Ad26.COV2.S vaccine versus placebo. The TCR comes from a person between 18 and 59 years old who received the Ad26.COV2.S COVID-19 vaccine or a placebo.

In DNA form, the CDR3 reads TGTGCCAGCAGTAATCAGGGTTCTGGAAACACCATATATTTT. This gives the protein CASSNQGSGNTIYF. The genes are TRBV28 and TRBJ1-3, with D perhaps TRBD1 (5 bases). Germline V gives CDR1 MDHEN, CDR2 SYDVKM. This CDR3 has 14 residues. V was clipped by 5 bases and J by 1 base, with 9 bases between them.